This entry lists 18 T cell receptor beta chains sequenced from one sample in a study of persistence of HIV-infected CD4 T cells. These TCRs' antigens remain unknown. This was the immunoSEQ version 4 assay in survey mode. Sequenced by immunoSEQ multiplex PCR; TCRdb stores in-frame clones only, minus some. The sample contains some 45,000 clones, 88% of which appear only once. This nonspecific control used anti-CD3/anti-CD28 bead stimulation of CD4+ T cells. Sorting of responding CD4+ T cells relied on upregulated CD40 ligand together with CD69. The sample in question was CD4+ T cells sorted from PBMCs after 18-hour stimulation, obtained from a patient who received antiretroviral therapy. All receptors derive from an adult woman with HIV who was CMV-seropositive.

This clone was seen a few times. The genes are TRBV13 and TRBJ2-2; no reliable D call. V lost 2 bases to trimming and J lost 4 bases, with 8 bases between them. Germline-derived CDR1 and CDR2 are PRHDT and FYEKMQ (reference sequence). There are 14 residues in the CDR3. CDR3 loop: CASSLHHITGELFF. CDR3 bases: TGTGCCAGCAGCTTACACCACATCACCGGGGAGCTGTTTTTT.

V usage is TRBV2 and J usage is TRBJ2-5; D unclear. CDR3 size: 12 residues. Germline V CDR1 and CDR2: SNHLY, FYNNEI. The germline V and J ends were trimmed by 4 bases and 5 bases, with 8 bases remaining between them. CDR3 amino acids: CASSGARETQYF. CDR3 DNA sequence: TGTGCCAGCAGTGGGGCCCGCGAGACCCAGTACTTC.

This chain's CDR3 is CASSLGGNLAPQYF. CDR3 sequence (DNA): TGTGCCAGCTCCCTCGGTGGGAACTTGGCCCCGCAGTATTTT. This chain links TRBV6-6 with TRBJ2-3; D is unresolved. Germline CDR1 reads MNHNY; CDR2 reads SVGAGI (reference sequence). The CDR3 has 14 amino acids. Trimming took off 8 bases at V and 10 bases at J, with 22 bases between the two ends.

This chain uses TRBV2 with TRBJ1-4, with 9 bases identical to TRBD1. Trimming cost V 10 bases and J 6 bases; bases outside gene matches: 6. This CDR3 has 13 residues. The germline V gene has CDR1 SNHLY and CDR2 FYNNEI. CDR3: CATRDRVYEKLFF. CDR3 DNA sequence: TGTGCCACACGGGACAGGGTATATGAAAAACTGTTTTTT.

The chain joins TRBV7-6 to TRBJ1-4, with D possibly being TRBD1 (6 bases). The V gene's germline CDR1 is SGHVS and CDR2 FNYEAQ. V dropped 3 bases and J dropped 7 bases, with 15 bases sitting between them. CDR3 length: 15 amino acids. The CDR3 bases are TGTGCCAGCAGCTTGGGGGGGCGTCTGATTGAAAAACTGTTTTTT. The encoded protein is CASSLGGRLIEKLFF. Full variable domain (missing parts from reference TRBV7-6 and TRBJ1-4): GAGVSQSPRYKVTKRGQDVALRCDPISGHVSLYWYRQALGQGPEFLTYFNYEAQQDKSGLPNDRFSAERPEGSISTLTIQRTEQRDSAMYRCASSLGGRLIEKLFFGSGTQLSVL.

CDR3 sequence: CASSQAHTEAFF. In nucleotides, the CDR3 is TGTGCCAGCAGCCAAGCCCACACTGAAGCTTTCTTT. V usage is TRBV3-1 (or the pseudogene TRBV3-2) and J usage is TRBJ1-1; D is ambiguous. This CDR3 is 12 amino acids long. Germline CDR1 LGHDT, CDR2 YNNKEL (reference sequence). Trimming removed 1 base from V and 3 bases from J, with 3 bases in between.

The chain couples TRBV18 to TRBJ2-2; 7 bases agree with TRBD1. The CDR3 spans 15 residues. V lost 6 bases, J lost 1 base, and 5 bases stayed unmatched. The germline V gene encodes CDR1 KGHSH and CDR2 LQKENI. The DNA of the CDR3 is TGTGCCAGCTCCCCGGGACAGCTGAACACCGGGGAGCTGTTTTTT. Protein product: CASSPGQLNTGELFF.

The gene calls are TRBV5-8 and TRBJ2-5; 15 bases are a match to TRBD2. Germline V lookup: CDR1 SGHTS, CDR2 YDEGEE. This CDR3 has 17 residues. The trim removed 3 bases at V and 5 bases at J, leaving 8 bases unmatched. The CDR3 nucleotides are TGTGCCAGCAGCTCGGGACTAGCGGGGGGACTAGGGGAGACCCAGTACTTC. It codes for CASSSGLAGGLGETQYF.

The chain links TRBV5-1 to TRBJ2-2; weak D call: TRBD2 (7 bases). This CDR3 spans 15 amino acids. Germline CDR1 SGHRS, CDR2 YFSETQ. Trimming removed 0 bases from V and 6 bases from J, with 12 bases in between. CDR3 nucleotide sequence: TGCGCCAGCAGCTTGGAGGGGGGGTGGGCCGGGGAGCTGTTTTTT. It yields the protein CASSLEGGWAGELFF.

V usage is TRBV12-5 and J usage is TRBJ1-5; D is unclear. The V gene's germline CDR1 is LGHNT and CDR2 FRNRAP. The CDR3 extends over 17 amino acids. V gave up 0 bases and J gave up 1 base, with 13 bases separating them. In nucleotides, the CDR3 is TGTGCTAGTGGTTTGGTACGGCAGGTTGAGAGCAATCAGCCCCAGCATTTT. Its translation: CASGLVRQVESNQPQHF. The variable domain in full, with the rest retrieved from reference TRBV12-5 and TRBJ1-5, is DARVTQTPRHKVTEMGQEVTMRCQPILGHNTVFWYRQTMMQGLELLAYFRNRAPLDDSGMPKDRFSAEMPDATLATLKIQPSEPRDSAVYFCASGLVRQVESNQPQHFGDGTRLSIL.

This sequence joins TRBV6-5 and TRBJ1-6; a weak D match, TRBD1 (6 bases). Germline V lookup: CDR1 MNHEY, CDR2 SVGAGI. The CDR3 length is 15 residues. Trimming stripped 5 bases from V and 0 bases from J, with 8 bases between. In DNA, the CDR3 is TGTGCCAGCAGTAGGGGGAGCTCCTATAATTCACCCCTCCACTTT. It is translated as CASSRGSSYNSPLHF.

The V gene is TRBV3-1 (or the pseudogene TRBV3-2), the J gene TRBJ2-3; maybe TRBD1 (5 bases). Trimming cost V 4 bases and J 2 bases, with 25 bases left between them. This CDR3 is 19 amino acids long. CDR1 and CDR2 from the germline V gene are LGHDT and YNNKEL (reference sequence). CDR3 region: CASSPPGTGALLNTDTQYF. CDR3 nucleotide sequence: TGTGCCAGCAGCCCCCCTGGAACAGGCGCCCTTCTAAACACAGATACGCAGTATTTT.

This clone was recorded a few times. This chain connects TRBV2 to TRBJ1-1; 8 positions match TRBD1. From germline, CDR1 is SNHLY and CDR2 FYNNEI. The CDR3 extends over 13 amino acids. V shed 5 bases and J 10 bases; nucleotides not matched to a gene: 9. CDR3 bases: TGTGCCAGCAGTCCCGATCAGGGGGCGACAGCTTTCTTT. Protein sequence: CASSPDQGATAFF.

The chain uses TRBV30 and TRBJ1-6; possible D gene TRBD1, 5 bases. V lost 5 bases to trimming and J lost 0 bases, with 23 bases between them. Germline V lookup: CDR1 GTSNPN, CDR2 SVGIG (reference sequence). The CDR3 has 19 residues. The CDR3 here is CAWEVGGGGRSSYNSPLHF. CDR3 DNA: TGTGCCTGGGAAGTCGGTGGGGGGGGGAGAAGCTCCTATAATTCACCCCTCCACTTT.

The rearrangement links TRBV2 to TRBJ1-5; the match to TRBD1 covers 9 bases. Germline V CDR1 and CDR2: SNHLY, FYNNEI. The CDR3 has 15 amino acids. Unmatched junction bases numbered 10, after V lost 6 bases and J lost 7 bases. The CDR3 region is CASRGTGRFAQPQHF. The DNA of the CDR3 is TGTGCCAGCAGGGGGACAGGGAGGTTTGCACAGCCCCAGCATTTT.

The chain recombines TRBV30 with TRBJ2-5; tentative D call: TRBD2 (5 bases). CDR3 length equals 14 residues. Trimming shortened V by 2 bases and J by 2 bases, and 12 bases separated the two germline ends. Germline values: CDR1 GTSNPN, CDR2 SVGIG (reference sequence). The DNA for the CDR3 is TGTGCCTGGAGTCCGGGGATACAGCAAGAGACCCAGTACTTC. Its protein is CAWSPGIQQETQYF.

This clone has a handful of counts. The chain is built from TRBV5-5 and TRBJ2-7; the D gene is possibly TRBD2 (6 bases). The CDR3 loop spans 14 amino acids. Germline CDR1 and CDR2: SGHKS and YYEKEE (reference sequence). V was cut by 2 bases and J by 2 bases, with 11 bases left in between. This chain's CDR3 is CASSFGTFPYEQYF. CDR3 bases: TGTGCCAGCAGCTTCGGGACTTTCCCCTACGAGCAGTACTTC.

A few counts support this clone. The chain carries TRBV4-1 and TRBJ1-6, with D perhaps matching TRBD1 (5 bases). The CDR3 is made up of 13 amino acids. Trimming took 2 bases from V and 12 from J, leaving 11 bases between them. CDR1 and CDR2 from the germline V gene are MGHRA and YSYEKL. Here the CDR3 reads CASSQIAGLPLHF. The CDR3 nucleotides are TGCGCCAGCAGCCAAATCGCAGGGTTACCCCTCCACTTT.